Reported below is one T cell receptor (beta chain). As yet, its antigen is unknown. Conversion of TCR transcripts into cDNA relied on 5'RACE template switching, which added a universal primer site and UMIs. TCRdb re-called the 5' RACE reads through MiXCR, storing one row per CDR3 protein. Of fewer than 450,000 distinct CDR3 sequences detected, approximately 4.2% appear once; the ten largest clones hold 20% to 25%. The data were obtained in a study of T cells after yellow fever vaccination. V was pared by 5 bases and J by 2 bases, with 5 bases of the junction left unmatched. The length of the CDR3 is 15 residues. The germline V gene encodes CDR1 SGHTA and CDR2 FQGNSA. Study conclusions and caveats: The secondary T-cell response peaked on day 5, not day 15, but was weaker. Abundant clonotypes (contaminants from the bulk population) could be present in FACS-sorted repertoires.

Source: PBMCs, taken 5 days after the yellow fever booster vaccination. The clonotype was recovered from a man younger than 35 who received the YFV17D yellow fever vaccine. This chain connects TRBV7-2 to TRBJ2-5; 10 nucleotides agree with TRBD2. The CDR3 here is CASSAILAGQETQYF. The CDR3 DNA follows: TGTGCCAGCAGCGCCATACTAGCGGGACAAGAGACCCAGTACTTC.